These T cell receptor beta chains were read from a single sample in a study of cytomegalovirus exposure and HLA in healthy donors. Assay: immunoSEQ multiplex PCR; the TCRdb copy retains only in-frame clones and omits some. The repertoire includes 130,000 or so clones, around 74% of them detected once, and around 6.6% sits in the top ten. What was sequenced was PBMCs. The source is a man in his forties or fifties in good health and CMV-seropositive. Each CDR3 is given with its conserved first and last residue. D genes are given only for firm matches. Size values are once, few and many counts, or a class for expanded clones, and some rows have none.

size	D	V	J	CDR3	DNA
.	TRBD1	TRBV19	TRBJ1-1	CASSPTWTGGNTEAFF	TGTGCCAGTAGCCCGACCTGGACAGGGGGCAACACTGAAGCTTTCTTT
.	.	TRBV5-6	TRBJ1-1	CASSLPTGSNTEAFF	TGTGCCAGCAGCCTCCCCACAGGGTCGAACACTGAAGCTTTCTTT
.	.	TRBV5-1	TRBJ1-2	CASKAGLYGYTF	TGCGCCAGCAAGGCAGGACTCTATGGCTACACCTTC
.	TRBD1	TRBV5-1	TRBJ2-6	CASSGWTGGSGANVLTF	TGCGCCAGCAGCGGTTGGACAGGGGGCTCTGGGGCCAACGTCCTGACTTTC
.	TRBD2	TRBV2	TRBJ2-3	CASPTSGTPTDTQYF	TGTGCCAGCCCGACTAGCGGGACCCCCACAGATACGCAGTATTTT
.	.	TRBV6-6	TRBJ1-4	CASSYPQEKLFF	TGTGCCAGCAGTTACCCACAGGAAAAACTGTTTTTT
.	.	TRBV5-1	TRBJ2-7	CASSPSNKGGEQYF	TGCGCCAGCAGCCCAAGCAATAAGGGAGGCGAGCAGTACTTC
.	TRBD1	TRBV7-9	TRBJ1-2	CASSLTGGDGYTF	TGTGCCAGCAGCTTAACAGGGGGCGATGGCTACACCTTC
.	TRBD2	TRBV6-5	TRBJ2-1	CASTGGGLINEQFF	TGTGCCAGCACCGGGGGGGGCCTTATAAATGAGCAGTTCTTC
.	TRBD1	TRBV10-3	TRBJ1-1	CATAPVPGTALNTEAFF	TGTGCCACCGCACCTGTCCCCGGGACAGCACTGAACACTGAAGCTTTCTTT
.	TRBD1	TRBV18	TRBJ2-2	CASSPIGQGIAGELFF	TGTGCCAGCTCACCAATTGGACAGGGGATCGCCGGGGAGCTGTTTTTT
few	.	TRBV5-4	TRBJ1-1	CASSPARGGYTEAFF	TGTGCCAGCAGCCCTGCGCGGGGAGGGTACACTGAAGCTTTCTTT
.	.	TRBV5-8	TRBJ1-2	CASTPGLANYGYTF	TGTGCCAGCACCCCTGGCCTGGCTAACTATGGCTACACCTTC
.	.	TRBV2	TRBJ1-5	CASSEGVTGNSNQPQHF	TGTGCCAGCAGTGAAGGGGTAACAGGAAATAGCAATCAGCCCCAGCATTTT
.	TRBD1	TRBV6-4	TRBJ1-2	CASRGQGSYGYTF	TGTGCCAGCCGGGGACAGGGGAGCTATGGCTACACCTTC
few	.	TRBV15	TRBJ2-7	CATSMTRYEQYF	TGTGCCACCAGCATGACTAGGTACGAGCAGTACTTC
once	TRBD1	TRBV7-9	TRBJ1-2	CASSPGTGTYGYTF	TGTGCCAGCAGCCCCGGGACAGGGACCTATGGCTACACCTTC
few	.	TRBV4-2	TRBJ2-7	CASSLEGGGEQYF	TGTGCCAGCAGCCTAGAAGGGGGGGGCGAGCAGTACTTC
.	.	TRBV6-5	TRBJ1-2	CASTLRRRNGYTF	TGTGCCAGCACCTTACGTAGGAGGAATGGCTACACCTTC
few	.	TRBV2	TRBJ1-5	CATAGGTSNQPQHF	TGTGCCACCGCGGGGGGGACAAGCAATCAGCCCCAGCATTTT
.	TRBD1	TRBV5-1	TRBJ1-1	CASSFGQGATEAFF	TGCGCCAGCAGCTTCGGACAGGGGGCGACTGAAGCTTTCTTT
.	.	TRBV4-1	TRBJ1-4	CASSRGTQEGKLFF	TGCGCCAGCAGCCGCGGGACCCAAGAAGGGAAACTGTTTTTT
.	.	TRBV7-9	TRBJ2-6	CASSLRPGPPRGANVLTF	TGTGCCAGCAGCTTAAGGCCAGGGCCCCCTAGAGGGGCCAACGTCCTGACTTTC
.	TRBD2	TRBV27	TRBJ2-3	CASSLLSRRGAGDTQYF	TGTGCCAGCAGTTTACTGTCACGGCGGGGGGCCGGGGATACGCAGTATTTT
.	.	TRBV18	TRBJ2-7	CASSLATPGTTAYEQYF	TGTGCCAGCTCACTTGCAACTCCCGGGACAACCGCCTACGAGCAGTACTTC
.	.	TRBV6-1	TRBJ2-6	CASSVRGANVLTF	TGTGCCAGCAGTGTCCGGGGGGCCAACGTCCTGACTTTC
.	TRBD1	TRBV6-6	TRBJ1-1	CASSWDRMNTEAFF	TGTGCCAGCAGTTGGGACAGGATGAACACTGAAGCTTTCTTT
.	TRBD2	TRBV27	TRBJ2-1	CASRVLAVSSYNEQFF	TGTGCCAGCAGAGTACTAGCGGTGAGCTCCTACAATGAGCAGTTCTTC
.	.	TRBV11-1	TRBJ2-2	CASSGVYTGELFF	TGTGCCAGCAGTGGAGTTTATACCGGGGAGCTGTTTTTT
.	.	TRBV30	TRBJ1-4	CAWSVPGGANEKLFF	TGTGCCTGGAGTGTACCTGGGGGGGCTAATGAAAAACTGTTTTTT
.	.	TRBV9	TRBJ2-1	CASSVRDEQFF	TGTGCCAGCAGCGTCCGGGATGAGCAGTTCTTC
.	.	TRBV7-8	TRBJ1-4	CASSRGGRTNEKLFF	TGTGCCAGCAGCCGGGGGGGCAGGACTAATGAAAAACTGTTTTTT
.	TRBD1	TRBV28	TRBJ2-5	CASSIGTGETQYF	TGTGCCAGCAGTATCGGGACAGGAGAGACCCAGTACTTC
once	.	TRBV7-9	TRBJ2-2	CASSSGGRELFF	TGTGCCAGCAGCTCCGGAGGGCGGGAGCTGTTTTTT
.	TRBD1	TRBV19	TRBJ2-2	CASSLTQPGTGPGELFF	TGTGCCAGTAGTCTAACCCAACCCGGGACAGGTCCCGGGGAGCTGTTTTTT
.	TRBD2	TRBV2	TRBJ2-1	CASTLAGINEQFF	TGTGCCAGCACGCTAGCGGGTATTAATGAGCAGTTCTTC
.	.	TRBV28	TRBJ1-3	CASRGGFSGNTIYF	TGTGCCAGCAGGGGGGGTTTCTCTGGAAACACCATATATTTT
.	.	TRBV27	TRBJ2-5	CASSLLPLGGTQYF	TGTGCCAGCAGTTTACTTCCGTTGGGGGGGACCCAGTACTTC
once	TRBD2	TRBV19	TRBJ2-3	CASRTSGRADTQYF	TGTGCCAGTAGAACTAGCGGGAGGGCCGATACGCAGTATTTT
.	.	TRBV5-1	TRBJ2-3	CASSPRSDTQYF	TGCGCCAGCAGCCCGCGGTCAGATACGCAGTATTTT
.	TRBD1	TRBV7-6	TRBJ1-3	CASSLGQGARGHGNTIYF	TGTGCCAGCAGCTTAGGACAGGGGGCGCGGGGGCATGGAAACACCATATATTTT
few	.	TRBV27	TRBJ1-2	CASSPSEGSFYGYTF	TGTGCCAGCAGTCCCTCGGAGGGGTCATTCTATGGCTACACCTTC
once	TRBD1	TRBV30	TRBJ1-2	CAWSTGAVSYTF	TGTGCCTGGAGCACAGGGGCGGTCAGCTACACCTTC
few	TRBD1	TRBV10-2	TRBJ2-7	CASIGDSSYEQYF	TGCGCCAGCATTGGGGACAGCTCCTACGAGCAGTACTTC
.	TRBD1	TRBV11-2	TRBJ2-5	CASSLDGDSTQETQYF	TGTGCCAGCAGCTTAGATGGGGACAGCACCCAAGAGACCCAGTACTTC
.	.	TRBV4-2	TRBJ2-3	CASSQGTGRDTTDTQYF	TGTGCCAGCAGCCAAGGTACAGGTAGAGATACCACAGATACGCAGTATTTT
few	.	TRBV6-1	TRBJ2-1	CASTWDFEKTEQFF	TGTGCCAGCACCTGGGACTTTGAAAAAACTGAGCAGTTCTTC
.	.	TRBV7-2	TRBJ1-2	CASILTGAGRDGYTF	TGTGCCAGCATCTTAACAGGTGCAGGGAGGGATGGCTACACCTTC